The present T cell receptor beta chain was sequenced within a study of cytomegalovirus exposure and HLA in healthy donors. Findings and caveats of the study: Most TCR sequences were uncommon, yet certain public TCRs appeared in many donors. Later analysis reportedly placed an Asian-associated ancestry cluster below the roughly 700-donor mean in N-insertions.

PCR employed 60 Vbeta and 13 Jbeta primers. Per the study methods: Per a later analysis, the number of unique TCR beta chains was approximately 80 million, of which 9 million to 12 million were shared. TCRdb's table, derived via immunoSEQ multiplex PCR, lists solely in-frame clones and lacks some. Clone size and the V and J calls come from that table; the DNA yielded D and trimming. The data hold 150,000 to 200,000 clones, with 70% to 90% observed a single time. With 1 base removed from V and 6 bases from J, the gap between germline ends came to 17 bases. This CDR3 is built from 16 residues. Germline CDR1 and CDR2: MGHRA and YSYEKL. A word on this clone: The antigen is undetermined.

This rearrangement joins TRBV4-1 to TRBJ2-3, with D possibly matching TRBD1 (7 bases). The receptor was derived from a woman in her 30s in good health and CMV-seronegative. Sequenced material: PBMCs. The CDR3 protein is CASSQVASPGGDTQYF. The CDR3 nucleotides read TGCGCCAGCAGCCAAGTTGCTTCACCAGGGGGGGATACGCAGTATTTT.